One sample yielded the 9 T cell receptor beta chains listed below, sequenced in a study of T cells in Graves' hyperthyroidism and ophthalmopathy (dated by TCRdb to between 2017 and 2020). Preparation of the library involved multiplex PCR. The instrument was an Illumina HiSeq 2000. TCR beta CDR3 regions were amplified from RNA transcripts. A first-round RT-PCR of the TCR CDR3 used the HTBI primer set with the Qiagen OneStep RT-PCR kit. TCRdb ran its own pipeline on the public reads, namely fastp trimming at Q25 and MiXCR clone calling, and kept in-frame beta chains. Records with the same CDR3 protein are collapsed into one entry carrying the most frequent genes and DNA. This sample holds roughly 530,000 distinct CDR3 sequences; approximately 17% were observed only once. Approximately 15% of the sample is in the top ten clones. Sequenced: blood. The receptors stem from a woman aged 18-29 years with Graves' ophthalmopathy.

This clonotype has only a few counts. The J gene is TRBJ1-1, the V gene TRBV7-9; D not resolved. This CDR3 has 15 residues. Trimming removed 2 bases from V and 1 base from J, with 11 bases in between. Per germline, CDR1 SEHNR and CDR2 FQNEAQ (reference sequence). DNA of the CDR3: TGTGCCAGCAGCTTACTATCGGGGAGGAACACTGAAGCTTTCTTT. Its translation is CASSLLSGRNTEAFF.

The gene calls are TRBV11-3 and TRBJ2-5; the match to TRBD2 covers 9 bases. This CDR3 has 16 residues. From germline, CDR1 is SGHNT and CDR2 YENEEA. Germline trimming cut 2 bases from V and 5 bases from J; bases unmatched to any gene: 9. For the CDR3, the DNA is TGTGCCAGCAGCTTACAGACTAGCGGTTCGGGGGAGACCCAGTACTTC. Translating gives CASSLQTSGSGETQYF.

Many counts were recorded for this clonotype. J is TRBJ1-1 and V is TRBV10-1, with D uncertain. The V end was cut by 4 bases, the J end by 4 bases, with 13 bases between. Germline V gene sequence: CDR1 WNHNN, CDR2 SYGVQD (reference sequence). CDR3 size: 14 residues. CDR3 nucleotides: TGCGCCAGCAGTGGTCGTCAGCGCGGCACTGAAGCTTTCTTT. As protein: CASSGRQRGTEAFF.

This clonotype showed up just a few times. This chain links TRBV18 with TRBJ1-5; a possible D gene is TRBD1 (6 bases). V shed 6 bases and J shed 3 bases, with 18 bases lying between them. Germline loops: CDR1 KGHSH, CDR2 LQKENI. The CDR3 totals 16 residues. The CDR3 loop reads CASSLAGGPNNQPQHF. The CDR3 DNA is TGTGCCAGCTCCCTGGCCGGGGGGCCTAACAATCAGCCCCAGCATTTT.

This clonotype appeared many times. The rearrangement joins TRBV20-1 to TRBJ1-1; D unresolved. Trimming removed 0 bases from V and 0 bases from J, with 11 bases in between. Germline loops: CDR1 DFQATT, CDR2 SNEGSKA (reference sequence). There are 15 residues in the CDR3. CDR3 sequence: CSARDKGSMNTEAFF. CDR3 bases: TGCAGTGCTAGAGATAAAGGCTCCATGAACACTGAAGCTTTCTTT.

The chain couples TRBV18 to TRBJ2-7; 10 bases are shared with TRBD1. V lost 4 bases, J lost 3 bases, and 9 bases stayed unmatched. Germline-derived CDR1 and CDR2 are KGHSH and LQKENI. CDR3 length equals 16 residues. The DNA of the CDR3 is TGTGCCAGCTCACGGGAACCGGGACAGGGGAGCTACGAGCAGTACTTC. This codes for CASSREPGQGSYEQYF.

The chain has TRBV7-9 and TRBJ2-1; tentatively, D is TRBD1 or TRBD2 (6 bases each). V lost 1 base and J 4 bases, leaving 14 bases between the germline ends. Germline lookup yields CDR1 SEHNR and CDR2 FQNEAQ (reference sequence). The CDR3 loop spans 16 amino acids. CDR3 amino acids: CASSLGNGGSYNEQFF. The CDR3, as DNA: TGTGCCAGCAGCTTAGGAAACGGGGGCTCTTACAATGAGCAGTTCTTC.

This clonotype was seen just once. The chain links TRBV6-2 or TRBV6-3 to TRBJ2-7; TRBD1 aligns across 9 bases. The CDR3 has 14 residues. Trimming removed 5 bases from V and 5 bases from J; junction bases left unmatched: 7. Per the germline V gene, CDR1 is MNHEY and CDR2 is SVGEGT. CDR3 nucleotide sequence: TGTGCCAGCAGTGGCCCGGGACAGGGCCACGAGCAGTACTTC. As protein: CASSGPGQGHEQYF.

This clonotype was counted ten times or more. This chain links TRBV20-1 with TRBJ2-1, with D possibly matching TRBD2 (6 bases). The CDR3 runs 16 residues. Germline V gives CDR1 DFQATT, CDR2 SNEGSKA (reference sequence). Trimming removed 0 bases from V and 4 bases from J, with 16 bases in between. DNA of the CDR3: TGCAGTGCTAGAGATGGCGGGACCCACACTTACAATGAGCAGTTCTTC. Amino acids: CSARDGGTHTYNEQFF.